The 29 T cell receptor beta chains below were found in one sample sequenced in a study of T-cell reconstitution after alpha-beta-depleted transplantation in children. Unique molecular identifiers were incorporated into the prepared TCRbeta library. TCRdb called the PCR reads again in MiXCR, with one record for every CDR3 protein. The data show some 600,000 distinct CDR3 sequences, roughly 13% seen once. Sample: PBMCs, mostly from graft donor cells, taken 360 days after TCRalphabeta/CD19-depleted stem cell transplant. The receptors stem from a male patient aged 10 to 17 who had a stem cell transplant for acute myeloid leukemia, so the T cells may come from the graft donor.

The genes are TRBV6-2 or TRBV6-3 and TRBJ2-4; tentatively, D is TRBD1 (5 bases). This CDR3 is built from 17 residues. Trimming removed 2 bases from V and 1 base from J, with 15 bases in between. Germline assignment: CDR1 MNHEY and CDR2 SVGEGT. CDR3 coding DNA: TGTGCCAGCAGTTACGGGCCAGACAGCTGGGCCAAAAACATTCAGTACTTC. Translated: CASSYGPDSWAKNIQYF.

This clonotype was detected many times. The V gene is TRBV20-1, the J gene TRBJ2-7; tentative D call: TRBD2 (6 bases). The germline V gene has CDR1 DFQATT and CDR2 SNEGSKA (reference sequence). This CDR3 is 11 amino acids long. Trimming took off 2 bases at V and 6 bases at J, with 8 bases between the two ends. The CDR3 DNA reads TGCAGTGCTAGATGGGGGGTCGAGCAGTACTTC. Protein: CSARWGVEQYF.

The J gene is TRBJ2-1, the V gene TRBV29-1; D is perhaps TRBD1 (6 bases). This CDR3 has 16 amino acids. Germline V gene data show CDR1 as SQVTM and CDR2 as ANQGSEA. V dropped 4 bases and J dropped 5 bases, with 21 bases sitting between them. CDR3 amino acids: CSVGYLNRVRHNEQFF. The CDR3 DNA is TGCAGCGTTGGGTACCTCAACAGGGTTCGCCACAATGAGCAGTTCTTC.

This clonotype has just a few counts. The chain recombines TRBV7-3 with TRBJ2-1, with 10 bases lining up with TRBD2. Germline V gene lookup returns CDR1 SGHTA and CDR2 FQGTGA. Trimming cost V 5 bases and J 9 bases; bases outside gene matches: 19. CDR3 length: 18 residues. CDR3 residues: CASSHSTLGLAGASEQFF. The CDR3 coding sequence is TGTGCCAGCAGCCACTCAACCCTGGGGCTAGCGGGAGCCAGTGAGCAGTTCTTC.

This chain uses TRBV28 with TRBJ2-5; 10 nucleotides match TRBD2. In germline, CDR1 is MDHEN, CDR2 SYDVKM. Unmatched junction bases numbered 1, after V lost 2 bases and J lost 1 base. This CDR3 region has 15 residues. The CDR3 reads CASSLRTSGQETQYF. CDR3 DNA sequence: TGTGCCAGCAGTTTACGGACTAGCGGCCAAGAGACCCAGTACTTC.

A few counts support this clonotype. The chain recombines TRBV20-1 with TRBJ2-5; no clear D. The CDR3 loop spans 14 amino acids. V shed 0 bases and J shed 2 bases, with 10 bases lying between them. Germline values: CDR1 DFQATT, CDR2 SNEGSKA (reference sequence). CDR3 sequence: CSARDGESQETQYF. The CDR3 nucleotides read TGCAGTGCTAGAGATGGGGAATCTCAAGAGACCCAGTACTTC.

This clonotype was seen more than once but under ten times. The rearrangement joins TRBV7-2 to TRBJ2-1; 8 positions agree with TRBD2. CDR1 and CDR2 (germline): SGHTA, FQGNSA. The CDR3 is 17 amino acids. V lost 3 bases to trimming and J lost 4 bases; unmatched junction nucleotides: 11. CDR3 nucleotide sequence: TGTGCCAGCAGCTTCCCTTTGGCGGGAGGATCATACAATGAGCAGTTCTTC. This translates into CASSFPLAGGSYNEQFF.

The chain has TRBV7-6 and TRBJ2-7; D may be TRBD2 (8 bases). V was clipped by 5 bases and J by 4 bases, with 24 bases between them. The V gene's germline CDR1 is SGHVS and CDR2 FNYEAQ. The CDR3 extends over 17 amino acids. The CDR3 sequence is CASSPRILQGTRYEQYF. The CDR3 nucleotides are TGTGCCAGCAGCCCCCGTATCTTACAGGGGACTAGGTACGAGCAGTACTTC.

This clonotype has just a few counts. The rearrangement uses TRBV5-1 and TRBJ2-3; either TRBD1 or TRBD2 may fit D (5 bases each). The CDR3 is 14 residues long. V lost 4 bases and J 2 bases, leaving 11 bases between the germline ends. From germline, CDR1 is SGHRS and CDR2 YFSETQ. CDR3 nucleotide sequence: TGCGCCAGCAGCCTGGGGGAGTTCACAGATACGCAGTATTTT. This encodes CASSLGEFTDTQYF.

This clonotype was seen repeatedly, ten times or more. The genes are TRBV28 and TRBJ2-3; D remains unclear. V was pared by 3 bases and J by 2 bases, with 12 bases between. This CDR3 contains 15 residues. Germline CDR1 and CDR2: MDHEN and SYDVKM. The CDR3 nucleotides are TGTGCCAGCAGTTTTGGGCTAGGCCCCACAGATACGCAGTATTTT. Translation: CASSFGLGPTDTQYF. Variable domain in full (rest from reference TRBV28 and TRBJ2-3): DVKVTQSSRYLVKRTGEKVFLECVQDMDHENMFWYRQDPGLGLRLIYFSYDVKMKEKGDIPEGYSVSREKKERFSLILESASTNQTSMYLCASSFGLGPTDTQYFGPGTRLTVL.

The chain recombines TRBV7-2 with TRBJ2-6; a weak D match, TRBD2 (5 bases). This CDR3 has 17 residues. V dropped 1 base and J dropped 1 base, with 11 bases sitting between them. CDR1 SGHTA and CDR2 FQGNSA come from the germline V gene. The CDR3 region is CASSLGYWRSGANVLTF. The CDR3 bases are TGTGCCAGCAGCTTAGGTTACTGGAGGTCTGGGGCCAACGTCCTGACTTTC.

This clonotype was detected ten times or more. The chain has TRBV20-1 and TRBJ2-7; 9 nucleotides agree with TRBD1. V was clipped by 1 base and J by 2 bases; unmatched bases: 3. There are 14 residues in the CDR3. Germline V gene sequence: CDR1 DFQATT, CDR2 SNEGSKA (reference sequence). The CDR3 DNA sequence: TGCAGTGCTAGAGCCGGGACAGGGACCTACGAGCAGTACTTC. Protein product: CSARAGTGTYEQYF.

This clonotype was observed many times. V is TRBV9 and J is TRBJ2-1; 8 bases are a match to TRBD2. Germline V CDR1 and CDR2: SGDLS, YYNGEE. Trimming removed 4 bases from V and 7 bases from J; junction bases left unmatched: 16. CDR3 length: 17 amino acids. As DNA, the CDR3 is TGTGCCAGCAGCCCCCGGGGTAGCGGGACGATTACGAATGAGCAGTTCTTC. It translates to CASSPRGSGTITNEQFF.

The V gene is TRBV12-3 or TRBV12-4, the J gene TRBJ2-1; D remains unclear. This CDR3 is 13 amino acids long. V dropped 5 bases and J dropped 6 bases, with 11 bases sitting between them. The CDR3 here is CASSRPSPNEQFF. The CDR3 DNA is TGTGCCAGCAGTCGCCCTAGTCCCAATGAGCAGTTCTTC.

This clonotype was recorded many times. The chain uses TRBV20-1 and TRBJ2-7; D may be TRBD1 (5 bases). V lost 3 bases, J lost 3 bases, and 18 bases lay in between. The CDR3 consists of 15 residues. Germline lookup yields CDR1 DFQATT and CDR2 SNEGSKA (reference sequence). The CDR3 here is CSARALQGSYYEQYF. As DNA, the CDR3 is TGCAGTGCTAGGGCGCTGCAGGGTTCCTACTACGAGCAGTACTTC.

In its sample, this clonotype was seen a few times. The chain is built from TRBV9 and TRBJ2-1; 8 bases map to TRBD2. The CDR3 extends over 21 amino acids. Germline CDR1 SGDLS, CDR2 YYNGEE. Trimming took 0 bases from V and 3 from J; bases not matched to a gene: 20. CDR3 amino acids: CASSVATIHPTGTSGYNEQFF. The CDR3 coding sequence is TGTGCCAGCAGCGTAGCTACAATACACCCAACAGGAACTAGCGGCTACAATGAGCAGTTCTTC.

V and J are TRBV9 and TRBJ2-2; D not resolved. Germline CDR1 and CDR2: SGDLS and YYNGEE. The CDR3 extends over 14 amino acids. V was clipped by 3 bases and J by 4 bases, with 10 bases between them. DNA of the CDR3: TGTGCCAGCAGCGGGTCTCGGAGCACCGGGGAGCTGTTTTTT. Its protein is CASSGSRSTGELFF.

V gene TRBV12-3 or TRBV12-4 combines with J gene TRBJ2-7, with 8 nucleotides matching TRBD1. This CDR3 comprises 15 residues. V shed 3 bases, J shed 7 bases, and the junction held 11 bases outside the gene matches. Here the CDR3 reads CASSFLARGHREQYF. The DNA for the CDR3 is TGTGCCAGCAGTTTTCTAGCCAGGGGGCATCGGGAGCAGTACTTC.

There are many counts of this clonotype. The V and J genes are TRBV9 and TRBJ2-7; D not certain. Germline-derived CDR1 and CDR2 are SGDLS and YYNGEE. CDR3 size: 13 residues. V lost 4 bases and J lost 3, with 11 bases in between. DNA for the CDR3: TGTGCCAGCAGCCCTAACCTACTCTACGAGCAGTACTTC. As protein: CASSPNLLYEQYF.

In this sample, this clonotype turned up many times. This chain links TRBV7-2 with TRBJ2-7, with 7 bases fitting TRBD2. The germline V gene encodes CDR1 SGHTA and CDR2 FQGNSA. The CDR3 has 14 amino acids. The V gene end was trimmed by 1 base and the J gene end by 3 bases; junction bases not matched to a gene: 3. DNA of the CDR3: TGTGCCAGCAGCTTAGTGCCTAGCGGCTACGAGCAGTACTTC. Encoded protein: CASSLVPSGYEQYF.

There are a few counts of this clonotype. CDR3 protein: CASSLERPGQPQHF. In nucleotides, the CDR3 is TGTGCCAGCAGTTTGGAGCGACCGGGTCAGCCCCAGCATTTT. The V and J genes are TRBV12-3 or TRBV12-4 and TRBJ1-5; no clear D. The V end lost 3 bases, the J end lost 6 bases, and 12 bases lay between the germline ends. There are 14 residues in the CDR3.

This chain links TRBV14 with TRBJ2-2; perhaps TRBD2 as D (6 bases). Germline V lookup: CDR1 SGHDN, CDR2 FVKESK. The CDR3 has 16 amino acids. Trimming took 4 bases from V and 3 from J, leaving 15 bases between them. CDR3 protein: CASSLMPGVDTGELFF. The CDR3 nucleotides read TGTGCCAGCAGCCTTATGCCGGGAGTCGACACCGGGGAGCTGTTTTTT.

J is TRBJ2-2 and V is TRBV6-5, with 8 bases that match TRBD2. Per the germline V gene, CDR1 is MNHEY and CDR2 is SVGAGI. This CDR3 is 16 amino acids long. The V gene end was trimmed by 0 bases and the J gene end by 5 bases; junction bases not matched to a gene: 5. The CDR3 DNA reads TGTGCCAGCAGTTACTCGGCGGGAGGAACGACCGGGGAGCTGTTTTTT. It specifies CASSYSAGGTTGELFF.

This chain joins TRBV11-2 and TRBJ2-7; TRBD1 agrees at 7 bases. In germline, CDR1 is SGHAT, CDR2 FQNNGV. The CDR3 has 17 amino acids. V shed 5 bases and J 2 bases; nucleotides not matched to a gene: 15. CDR3 sequence: CASSPSRWGQIPYEQYF. CDR3 sequence (DNA): TGTGCCAGCAGCCCGTCCCGGTGGGGACAGATACCCTACGAGCAGTACTTC.

The chain carries TRBV25-1 and TRBJ2-2, with a weak D call TRBD2 (5 bases). Trimming stripped 10 bases from V and 9 bases from J, with 12 bases between. Germline CDR1 MGHDK, CDR2 SYGVNS. CDR3 length equals 11 residues. CDR3 amino acids: CATSGHRELFF. In DNA form, the CDR3 reads TGTGCCACCAGCGGTCATCGGGAGCTGTTTTTT. The full variable domain, with the rest looked up from reference TRBV25-1 and TRBJ2-2, is EADIYQTPRYLVIGTGKKITLECSQTMGHDKMYWYQQDPGMELHLIHYSYGVNSTEKGDLSSESTVSRIRTEHFPLTLESARPSHTSQYLCATSGHRELFFGEGSRLTVL.

This clonotype has just a few counts. The chain has TRBV19 and TRBJ2-7; D assignment may be TRBD1 or TRBD2 (5 bases each). Trimming removed 1 base from V and 4 bases from J, with 11 bases in between. CDR1 is LNHDA, CDR2 SQIVND, per germline (reference sequence). CDR3 size: 14 residues. The CDR3, as DNA: TGTGCCAGTAGTATAGCCGCAGGGACGTACGAGCAGTACTTC. Amino acids: CASSIAAGTYEQYF.

This clonotype has a count of ten or more. The chain links TRBV28 to TRBJ2-7; 9 bases are shared with TRBD1. The CDR3 is 16 amino acids. Germline V lookup: CDR1 MDHEN, CDR2 SYDVKM. V was clipped by 3 bases and J by 2 bases; unmatched bases: 8. CDR3: CASSFPRDRVTYEQYF. Here the CDR3 DNA reads TGTGCCAGCAGTTTCCCCCGGGACAGGGTTACCTACGAGCAGTACTTC.

There are many counts of this clonotype. This chain links TRBV10-3 with TRBJ2-7, with D perhaps matching TRBD2 (5 bases). The CDR3 has 11 amino acids. V lost 8 bases and J 2 bases, leaving 7 bases between the germline ends. Germline V lookup: CDR1 ENHRY, CDR2 SYGVKD. The CDR3 spells CAIGGTYEQYF. In nucleotides, the CDR3 is TGTGCCATCGGAGGAACCTACGAGCAGTACTTC.

The V gene is TRBV28, the J gene TRBJ2-2; D gene unclear. This CDR3 region has 13 residues. Per the germline V gene, CDR1 is MDHEN and CDR2 is SYDVKM. V was cut by 4 bases and J by 1 base, with 4 bases left in between. The CDR3 is CASSWRNTGELFF. The CDR3 nucleotides read TGTGCCAGCAGTTGGAGGAACACCGGGGAGCTGTTTTTT.